This entry lists 6 T cell receptor beta chains sequenced from one sample in a study of T cells in Graves' hyperthyroidism and ophthalmopathy. Template material for amplifying TCR beta CDR3 regions consisted of RNA transcripts. HTBI primers were used for first-round RT-PCR of the TCR CDR3. TCRdb analysed the multiplex PCR reads with MiXCR anew, one entry per CDR3 protein. This sample has hundreds of thousands of distinct CDR3 sequences, with just under 45% found just once. Sequenced: peripheral blood or thyroid tissue (not recorded which). These receptors all come from an adult man with Graves' disease, either hyperthyroidism or ophthalmopathy (not recorded which).

This clonotype was detected a few times. The chain joins TRBV20-1 to TRBJ2-7; possible D gene TRBD2, 5 bases. The CDR3 sequence is 13 residues long. Looked up from germline, CDR1 is DFQATT and CDR2 is SNEGSKA (reference sequence). V was trimmed by 0 bases and J by 1 base, leaving 7 bases between them. This CDR3 reads CSARDPGSYEQYF. In nucleotides, the CDR3 is TGCAGTGCTAGAGATCCGGGGTCCTACGAGCAGTACTTC.

The sample holds a few counts of this clonotype. V gene TRBV20-1 combines with J gene TRBJ2-7; no clear D gene. The V gene lost 3 bases and the J gene lost 4 bases, with 13 bases spanning the gap. Germline assignment: CDR1 DFQATT and CDR2 SNEGSKA (reference sequence). There are 13 residues in the CDR3. This chain's CDR3 is CSASYVSAYEQYF. As DNA, the CDR3 is TGCAGTGCTAGTTACGTCAGCGCTTACGAGCAGTACTTC.

This clonotype was picked up many times. V is TRBV2 and J is TRBJ2-2, with 8 bases identical to TRBD2. Germline V gene lookup returns CDR1 SNHLY and CDR2 FYNNEI. The CDR3 covers 17 residues. Trimming at V came to 2 bases and at J to 6 bases, leaving 11 bases not matched to a gene. CDR3 amino acids: CASSESGTSIRAGELFF. CDR3 nucleotide sequence: TGTGCCAGCAGTGAATCAGGGACTAGTATTAGGGCCGGGGAGCTGTTTTTT.

This clonotype was seen only a few times. The V and J genes are TRBV20-1 and TRBJ1-2, with TRBD1 identical over 7 bases. J gave up 3 bases and V 4 bases, and 2 bases lay outside the gene matches. CDR1 and CDR2 (germline): DFQATT, SNEGSKA (reference sequence). This CDR3 comprises 12 residues. The CDR3 loop is CSATTGDYGYTF. CDR3 DNA sequence: TGCAGTGCTACTACAGGGGACTATGGCTACACCTTC.

This clonotype has ten or more counts. The genes are TRBV19 and TRBJ1-5, with 7 nucleotides matching TRBD1. This CDR3 region has 14 residues. The germline CDR1 and CDR2 sequences are LNHDA and SQIVND (reference sequence). With V trimmed by 3 bases and J by 5 bases, 4 bases remained unmatched. The CDR3 here is CASSMTGRDQPQHF. Written as DNA, the CDR3 is TGTGCCAGTAGTATGACAGGGCGGGATCAGCCCCAGCATTTT.

This rearrangement joins TRBV7-2 to TRBJ1-1; weak D call: TRBD1 (6 bases). The germline V and J ends were trimmed by 1 base and 6 bases, with 12 bases remaining between them. Per germline, CDR1 SGHTA and CDR2 FQGNSA. This CDR3 is built from 14 residues. CDR3 DNA: TGTGCCAGCAGCTTAGAAGGGGGTAAGCCTGAAGCTTTCTTT. It translates to CASSLEGGKPEAFF.